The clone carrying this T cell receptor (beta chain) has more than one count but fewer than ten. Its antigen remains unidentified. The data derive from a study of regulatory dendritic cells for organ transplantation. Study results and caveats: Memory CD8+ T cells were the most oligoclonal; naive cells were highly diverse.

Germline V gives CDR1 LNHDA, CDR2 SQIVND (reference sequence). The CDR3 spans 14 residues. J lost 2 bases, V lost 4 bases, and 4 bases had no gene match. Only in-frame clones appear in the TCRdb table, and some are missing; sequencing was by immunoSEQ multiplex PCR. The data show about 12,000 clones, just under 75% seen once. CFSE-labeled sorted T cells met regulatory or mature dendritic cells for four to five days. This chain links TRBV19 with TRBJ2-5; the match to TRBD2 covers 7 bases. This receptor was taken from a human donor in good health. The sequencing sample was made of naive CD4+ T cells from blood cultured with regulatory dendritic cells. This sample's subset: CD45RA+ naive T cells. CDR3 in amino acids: CASSTSGGQETQYF. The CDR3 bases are TGTGCCAGTAGTACATCCGGGGGGCAAGAGACCCAGTACTTC.